Each of the 22 T cell receptor beta chains below was sequenced from the same sample in a study of T cell responses to AZD1222 COVID-19 vaccine. The table came from immunoSEQ multiplex PCR; TCRdb's copy has only in-frame clones and leaves some out. This sample yields some 110,000 clones, of which around 88% are seen a single time; approximately 6.5% belongs to the top ten. The sequences come from peripheral blood, collected 28 days after the second AZD1222 dose. Receptors originate from an adult who received the AZD1222 COVID-19 vaccine.

This rearrangement joins TRBV11-3 to TRBJ1-1, with TRBD1 matching 7 bases. This CDR3 has 13 amino acids. Germline assignment: CDR1 SGHNT and CDR2 YENEEA. The V gene end was trimmed by 4 bases and the J gene end by 4 bases; junction bases not matched to a gene: 3. This chain's CDR3 is CASSSQGTTEAFF. CDR3 sequence (DNA): TGTGCCAGCAGCTCACAGGGGACCACTGAAGCTTTCTTT.

V gene TRBV9 combines with J gene TRBJ2-5; maybe TRBD2 (6 bases). The CDR3 is 13 residues long. Germline-derived CDR1 and CDR2 are SGDLS and YYNGEE. Trimming left V 0 bases short and J 8 bases short, with 11 bases between. The DNA of the CDR3 is TGTGCCAGCAGCGTAGATGGGGGGAACACCCAGTACTTC. Its translation is CASSVDGGNTQYF.

The chain is built from TRBV7-6 and TRBJ1-2; 9 bases are a match to TRBD1. This CDR3 comprises 15 residues. The J segment lost 4 bases and the V segment lost 5 bases, leaving 8 bases of the junction unmatched. The germline V gene encodes CDR1 SGHVS and CDR2 FNYEAQ. CDR3 bases: TGTGCCAGCAGCCTACAGGGGGCTAACCCCTATGGCTACACCTTC. The encoded protein is CASSLQGANPYGYTF.

V gene TRBV19 combines with J gene TRBJ2-2; D might be TRBD1 (6 bases). The CDR3 covers 15 residues. V was cut by 7 bases and J by 0 bases, with 12 bases left in between. From germline, CDR1 is LNHDA and CDR2 SQIVND (reference sequence). CDR3 sequence: CASTSDRTNTGELFF. Written as DNA, the CDR3 is TGTGCCAGTACCAGTGACAGGACGAACACCGGGGAGCTGTTTTTT.

The chain couples TRBV7-9 to TRBJ2-4; D might be TRBD1 (5 bases). The CDR3 runs to 14 residues. Germline-derived CDR1 and CDR2 are SEHNR and FQNEAQ (reference sequence). Trimming removed 5 bases at V and 2 bases at J, with 10 bases between. CDR3 in DNA: TGTGCCAGCAGCCCAAGGGGTACCAAAAACATTCAGTACTTC. Its translation: CASSPRGTKNIQYF.

This clone has only a few counts. This rearrangement joins TRBV7-3 to TRBJ2-7; D perhaps matches TRBD1 (6 bases). Germline CDR1 and CDR2: SGHTA and FQGTGA. V was pared by 7 bases and J by 3 bases, with 10 bases between. The CDR3 is 12 amino acids. This chain's CDR3 is CASTVTGYEQYF. The CDR3 nucleotides read TGTGCCAGCACCGTGACAGGCTACGAGCAGTACTTC.

The CDR3 DNA reads TGTGCCAGCAGCTTAGTCGGGGCAGGGGGGGTAGATACGCAGTATTTT. Translating it yields CASSLVGAGGVDTQYF. The chain links TRBV11-2 to TRBJ2-3, with D perhaps given as TRBD1 or TRBD2 (7 bases each). The CDR3 extends over 16 amino acids. Germline CDR1 and CDR2: SGHAT and FQNNGV. Trimming took 1 base from V and 5 from J, leaving 16 bases between them.

This chain joins TRBV6-5 and TRBJ1-1; D uncertain. The V and J ends lost 6 bases and 0 bases respectively, with 8 bases between them. The germline V gene encodes CDR1 MNHEY and CDR2 SVGAGI. The CDR3 covers 13 residues. This CDR3 is CASSGTVNTEAFF. Here the CDR3 DNA reads TGTGCCAGCAGCGGAACAGTGAACACTGAAGCTTTCTTT.

The chain recombines TRBV11-3 with TRBJ1-2, with TRBD1 as a possible D gene (5 bases). This CDR3 comprises 16 residues. CDR1 is SGHNT and CDR2 is YENEEA in the germline V gene. V shed 1 base and J shed 4 bases, with 16 bases lying between them. CDR3 nucleotides: TGTGCCAGCAGCTTAGGGGCGATTGACAGACCCTATGGCTACACCTTC. It is translated as CASSLGAIDRPYGYTF.

In its sample, this clone was seen a few times. V gene TRBV5-6 combines with J gene TRBJ1-2; TRBD1 matches 9 bases. The CDR3 contains 15 residues. The J segment lost 4 bases and the V segment lost 4 bases, leaving 8 bases of the junction unmatched. CDR1 is SGHDT and CDR2 is YYEEEE in the germline V gene. CDR3 region: CASSRRGQGLYGYTF. CDR3 bases: TGTGCCAGCAGCCGGCGGGGACAGGGCCTCTATGGCTACACCTTC.

This sequence joins TRBV2 and TRBJ2-2; 9 bases are shared with TRBD1. V was clipped by 6 bases and J by 5 bases; unmatched bases: 4. The CDR3 covers 14 residues. Germline CDR1 and CDR2: SNHLY and FYNNEI. CDR3 in DNA: TGTGCCAGCAGCAACAGGGGGCCGACCGGGGAGCTGTTTTTT. Translated, it gives CASSNRGPTGELFF.

The V gene is TRBV4-1, the J gene TRBJ1-4; maybe TRBD1 (5 bases). This CDR3 has 16 amino acids. V shed 4 bases and J shed 2 bases, with 14 bases lying between them. The germline V gene encodes CDR1 MGHRA and CDR2 YSYEKL. As DNA, the CDR3 is TGCGCCAGCAGCCCCCGTGGGGGAGCGACTAATGAAAAACTGTTTTTT. It yields the protein CASSPRGGATNEKLFF.

The V and J genes are TRBV6-5 and TRBJ1-1; 8 bases line up with TRBD1. The CDR3 extends over 14 amino acids. Germline CDR1 reads MNHEY; CDR2 reads SVGAGI. Trimming cost V 7 bases and J 6 bases; bases outside gene matches: 10. The CDR3 sequence: CASTRQGRNAEAFF. In DNA form, the CDR3 reads TGTGCCAGCACCAGACAGGGGCGAAATGCTGAAGCTTTCTTT.

The chain is built from TRBV7-8 and TRBJ1-6, with D possibly matching TRBD1 (5 bases). The CDR3 loop spans 15 amino acids. V lost 5 bases and J 2 bases, leaving 10 bases between the germline ends. Germline assignment: CDR1 SGHVS and CDR2 FQNEAQ. CDR3 region: CASSGRGTYNSPLHF. The DNA of the CDR3 is TGTGCCAGCAGCGGCCGGGGGACCTATAATTCACCCCTCCACTTT.

The chain combines TRBV6-6 with TRBJ2-5, with D maybe TRBD1 (6 bases). Germline V gives CDR1 MNHNY, CDR2 SVGAGI (reference sequence). The CDR3 loop spans 13 amino acids. Trimming removed 5 bases at V and 2 bases at J, with 9 bases between. The CDR3 here is CASSTGTQETQYF. For the CDR3, the DNA is TGTGCCAGCAGTACCGGGACACAAGAGACCCAGTACTTC.

CDR3 sequence: CASSLGFGQETQYF. The CDR3 coding sequence is TGTGCCAGCAGCTTAGGGTTTGGTCAAGAGACCCAGTACTTC. The V gene is TRBV11-2, the J gene TRBJ2-5; D is undetermined. The CDR3 runs 14 residues. Trimming took off 1 base at V and 2 bases at J, with 8 bases between the two ends. The germline CDR1 and CDR2 sequences are SGHAT and FQNNGV.

V usage is TRBV9 and J usage is TRBJ1-6, with D perhaps TRBD1 (5 bases). CDR1 is SGDLS and CDR2 is YYNGEE in the germline V gene. V lost 3 bases to trimming and J lost 10 bases, with 17 bases between them. The CDR3 extends over 15 amino acids. The CDR3 spells CASSGPPGTGSPLHF. Here the CDR3 DNA reads TGTGCCAGCAGCGGCCCCCCCGGGACGGGGTCACCCCTCCACTTT.

The rearrangement uses TRBV2 and TRBJ2-7, with D perhaps TRBD1 or TRBD2 (5 bases each). Trimming took 6 bases from V and 6 from J, leaving 9 bases between them. Germline values: CDR1 SNHLY, CDR2 FYNNEI. CDR3 length: 11 amino acids. CDR3 nucleotide sequence: TGTGCCAGCAGGGGGGTGGCCGAGCAGTACTTC. It codes for CASRGVAEQYF. Based on the CDR3 plus reference TRBV2 and TRBJ2-7, the full variable domain is EPEVTQTPSHQVTQMGQEVILRCVPISNHLYFYWYRQILGQKVEFLVSFYNNEISEKSEIFDDQFSVERPDGSNFTLKIRSTKLEDSAMYFCASRGVAEQYFGPGTRLTVT.

The chain's CDR3 is CSVEAGRGNPYEQYF. CDR3 DNA: TGCAGCGTTGAAGCCGGCAGGGGGAACCCCTACGAGCAGTACTTC. The J gene is TRBJ2-7, the V gene TRBV29-1; 7 nucleotides align to TRBD1. J lost 2 bases, V lost 1 base, and 8 bases had no gene match. This CDR3 spans 15 amino acids. Germline values: CDR1 SQVTM, CDR2 ANQGSEA.

The chain combines TRBV7-5 with TRBJ2-7; TRBD2, the table's D call, was not compared with the DNA. TRBV7-5 is assigned pseudogene status. CDR3 length equals 16 residues. This CDR3 reads CARSPEVSGGLYEQYF. The CDR3 coding sequence is TGTGCCAGAAGCCCAGAGGTCAGCGGGGGGCTGTACGAGCAGTACTTC.

This clone occurred once. The rearrangement uses TRBV1 and TRBJ2-7; whether TRBD2, the table's D call, matches the DNA was not checked. TRBV1 is tagged as a pseudogene. The CDR3 extends over 16 amino acids. The CDR3 region is CTSSHYGDFRSYEQYF. CDR3 nucleotide sequence: TGCACCAGCAGCCACTACGGGGACTTTAGGTCCTACGAGCAGTACTTC.

J is TRBJ1-1 and V is TRBV9, with TRBD1 matching over 8 bases. The CDR3 covers 15 residues. CDR1 and CDR2 (germline): SGDLS, YYNGEE. V lost 0 bases and J lost 5; bases outside the gene matches: 6. Written as DNA, the CDR3 is TGTGCCAGCAGCGTAGGTACAGGGGGAAGAACTGAAGCTTTCTTT. As protein: CASSVGTGGRTEAFF.